This is a list of T cell receptor beta chains from one sample in a study of CD8+CD57+ T cells in acquired aplastic anemia. TCRdb re-called the reads with MiXCR, one entry per CDR3 protein. The data show 150,000 to 200,000 distinct CDR3 sequences, roughly 45% seen once. Sequencing was carried out using sorted CD4+, CD8+, or CD8+CD57+ T cells (not recorded which) from PBMCs. These receptors came from a human donor in good health. CDR3s include the opening cysteine and the closing phenylalanine or tryptophan. The D gene is left open where the match is weak. Not all rows give a size; the values are once, few, many and, for expanded clones, a class.

d_call	v_call	clone_size	j_call	cdr3_aa	cdr3_nt
TRBD1	TRBV6-1	many	TRBJ1-2	CASRQQGQYGYTF	TGTGCCAGCAGGCAACAGGGACAGTATGGCTACACCTTC
TRBD2	TRBV25-1	-	TRBJ2-1	CASSSNPGLAGNEQFF	TGTGCCAGCAGCAGCAACCCCGGACTAGCGGGCAATGAGCAGTTCTTC
-	TRBV7-8	-	TRBJ2-7	CASSLPGDYEQYF	TGTGCCAGCAGCTTACCAGGGGACTACGAGCAGTACTTC
-	TRBV6-2/TRBV6-3	-	TRBJ2-4	CASSYGQILAKNIQYF	TGTGCCAGCAGTTACGGTCAAATACTAGCCAAAAACATTCAGTACTTC
-	TRBV7-9	many	TRBJ1-3	CASSFTDSSGNTIYF	TGTGCCAGCAGCTTCACTGATTCCTCTGGAAACACCATATATTTT
-	TRBV7-2	many	TRBJ1-2	CASSPSTVGDGYTF	TGTGCCAGCAGCCCCTCGACAGTTGGCGATGGCTACACCTTC
-	TRBV20-1	many	TRBJ1-1	CSARDDRNTEAFF	TGCAGTGCTAGAGACGACAGGAACACTGAAGCTTTCTTT
-	TRBV7-9	-	TRBJ1-2	CASSFFDRNHGYTF	TGTGCCAGCAGCTTTTTCGACAGAAACCATGGCTACACCTTC
-	TRBV29-1	-	TRBJ2-3	CSARLFGAGVFDTQYF	TGCAGCGCCCGCCTCTTTGGGGCCGGGGTTTTTGATACGCAGTATTTT
-	TRBV18	few	TRBJ1-2	CASSPRRGDGYTF	TGTGCCAGCTCACCGCGGCGGGGGGATGGCTACACCTTC
-	TRBV19	-	TRBJ1-3	CASSYEIGTIYF	TGTGCCAGTAGTTATGAGATAGGCACCATATATTTT
-	TRBV7-9	-	TRBJ2-7	CASSLDGTREQYF	TGTGCCAGCAGCTTAGACGGGACGAGGGAGCAGTACTTC
TRBD1	TRBV14	many	TRBJ2-1	CASSYTGAYLNNEQFF	TGTGCCAGCAGCTATACAGGGGCCTACCTCAACAATGAGCAGTTCTTC
-	TRBV19	-	TRBJ2-5	CASSIVLRTVQETQYF	TGTGCCAGTAGTATAGTTCTCAGGACAGTACAAGAGACCCAGTACTTC
-	TRBV20-1	-	TRBJ2-2	CSASYGTGELFF	TGCAGTGCTAGTTATGGCACCGGGGAGCTGTTTTTT
-	TRBV12-3/TRBV12-4	-	TRBJ1-2	CASSLQRNYGYTF	TGTGCCAGCAGTTTACAGAGAAACTATGGCTACACCTTC
-	TRBV9	many	TRBJ1-3	CASSPLSHSGNTIYF	TGTGCCAGCAGCCCCCTCAGCCACTCTGGAAACACCATATATTTT
-	TRBV30	-	TRBJ2-2	CAWSVAGYHTGELFF	TGTGCCTGGAGTGTAGCGGGCTACCATACCGGGGAGCTGTTTTTT
-	TRBV7-6	-	TRBJ1-5	CASSLASEQPQHF	TGTGCCAGCAGCTTAGCGAGTGAGCAGCCCCAGCATTTT
TRBD1	TRBV24-1	-	TRBJ1-1	CATSDTGTGANTEAFF	TGTGCCACCAGTGATACCGGGACAGGGGCGAACACTGAAGCTTTCTTT
TRBD1	TRBV19	-	TRBJ1-1	CASSRDRGTEAFF	TGTGCCAGTAGTAGGGACAGGGGGACTGAAGCTTTCTTT
-	TRBV6-5	few	TRBJ1-2	CASSYSKGGYGYTF	TGTGCCAGCAGTTACTCGAAGGGTGGCTATGGCTACACCTTC
TRBD2	TRBV7-9	few	TRBJ2-2	CATERGAGGELFF	TGTGCCACGGAGCGGGGGGCTGGCGGGGAGCTGTTTTTT
-	TRBV7-9	-	TRBJ2-1	CASSQYEQFF	TGTGCCAGCAGTCAGTATGAGCAGTTCTTC
TRBD1	TRBV19	many	TRBJ1-5	CASTRQDRGHLQPQHF	TGTGCCAGTACCAGACAGGACAGGGGGCACCTTCAGCCCCAGCATTTT
-	TRBV6-1	few	TRBJ2-1	CASTGLAGIKNEQFF	TGTGCCAGCACGGGCCTTGCGGGGATCAAAAATGAGCAGTTCTTC
TRBD1	TRBV20-1	many	TRBJ2-1	CSAALVPGQGGEQFF	TGCAGTGCAGCCCTTGTCCCGGGACAGGGCGGTGAGCAGTTCTTC
-	TRBV20-1	-	TRBJ2-1	CSARVEGGSSYNEQFF	TGCAGTGCTAGGGTTGAGGGTGGAAGCTCCTACAATGAGCAGTTCTTC
-	TRBV9	many	TRBJ2-5	CASSGSARWETQYF	TGTGCCAGCAGCGGGAGTGCCCGTTGGGAGACCCAGTACTTC
TRBD2	TRBV10-3	few	TRBJ2-2	CAISGEGGPAGELFF	TGTGCCATCAGTGGTGAGGGAGGGCCGGCCGGGGAGCTGTTTTTT
-	TRBV19	many	TRBJ2-7	CASSIRSGTYEQYF	TGTGCCAGTAGTATACGATCAGGGACCTACGAGCAGTACTTC
-	TRBV10-3	many	TRBJ1-5	CAISESDNQPQHF	TGTGCCATCAGTGAGTCAGACAATCAGCCCCAGCATTTT
TRBD1	TRBV14	many	TRBJ1-2	CASSQGMDRVLVGYTF	TGTGCCAGCAGCCAAGGAATGGACAGGGTTTTAGTGGGCTACACCTTC
TRBD2	TRBV20-1	-	TRBJ2-1	CSARRGTRGNEQFF	TGCAGTGCTAGGCGGGGGACTAGGGGCAATGAGCAGTTCTTC
-	TRBV7-9	many	TRBJ2-2	CASSFRTALTGELFF	TGTGCCAGCAGCTTCAGGACAGCTCTCACCGGGGAGCTGTTTTTT
-	TRBV27	many	TRBJ2-7	CASSFYRDSYEQYF	TGTGCCAGCAGTTTTTATAGGGATTCCTACGAGCAGTACTTC
-	TRBV25-1	-	TRBJ2-7	CASKGPYEQYF	TGCGCCAGCAAGGGACCCTACGAGCAGTACTTC
TRBD1	TRBV7-7	many	TRBJ2-5	CASSPGTAPGETQYF	TGTGCTAGCAGCCCCGGGACAGCCCCCGGGGAGACCCAGTACTTC
-	TRBV6-2/TRBV6-3	many	TRBJ2-7	CASSMATVFGQYF	TGTGCCAGCAGCATGGCGACAGTGTTCGGGCAGTACTTC
TRBD1	TRBV14	-	TRBJ2-7	CASTVSGGDEQYF	TGTGCCAGTACTGTATCAGGGGGTGACGAGCAGTACTTC
TRBD1	TRBV2	few	TRBJ2-7	CASSHLGTGVYEQYF	TGTGCCAGCAGCCACCTTGGGACAGGGGTCTACGAGCAGTACTTC
-	TRBV12-3/TRBV12-4	few	TRBJ2-5	CASRRDTQETQYF	TGTGCCAGCAGAAGGGATACCCAAGAGACCCAGTACTTC
-	TRBV5-8	-	TRBJ2-2	CASSYTGTNTGELFF	TGTGCCAGCAGCTACACCGGGACGAACACCGGGGAGCTGTTTTTT
-	TRBV12-3/TRBV12-4	many	TRBJ2-3	CASSLSRGSQDTQYF	TGTGCCAGCAGTTTATCCAGGGGATCCCAAGATACGCAGTATTTT
-	TRBV6-5	many	TRBJ1-3	CASSYGQLVSGNTIYF	TGTGCCAGCAGTTACGGGCAGCTAGTCTCTGGAAACACCATATATTTT